Presented here are 2 T cell receptor beta chains from one specimen sequenced in a study of T-cell memory formation after mild COVID-19. TCRdb called the 5' RACE reads again in MiXCR, with one record for every CDR3 protein. This table has around 340,000 distinct CDR3 sequences, under 15% appearing once. The material sequenced was PBMCs or a T cell subset sorted from them (not recorded which). The receptors shown here come from a man younger than 30 who had mild COVID-19 (a few samples of this study predate the infection). Cell type and time point are not known.

The chain employs TRBV11-2 and TRBJ2-3; no firm D call. The V gene lost 2 bases and the J gene lost 0 bases, with 12 bases spanning the gap. Germline assignment: CDR1 SGHAT and CDR2 FQNNGV. The CDR3 is 16 amino acids. CDR3 protein: CASSLSLGRSTDTQYF. For the CDR3, the DNA is TGTGCCAGCAGCTTATCGTTGGGCAGGAGCACAGATACGCAGTATTTT.

The rearrangement uses TRBV6-2 or TRBV6-3 and TRBJ2-7; TRBD1 agrees at 10 bases. Germline V CDR1 and CDR2: MNHEY, SVGEGT. The junction had 10 bases not matched to a gene; V was cut back by 4 bases and J by 4 bases. The CDR3 length is 16 residues. CDR3 protein: CASSFQDRGFKYEQYF. As DNA, the CDR3 is TGTGCCAGCAGTTTCCAGGACAGGGGGTTCAAGTACGAGCAGTACTTC.